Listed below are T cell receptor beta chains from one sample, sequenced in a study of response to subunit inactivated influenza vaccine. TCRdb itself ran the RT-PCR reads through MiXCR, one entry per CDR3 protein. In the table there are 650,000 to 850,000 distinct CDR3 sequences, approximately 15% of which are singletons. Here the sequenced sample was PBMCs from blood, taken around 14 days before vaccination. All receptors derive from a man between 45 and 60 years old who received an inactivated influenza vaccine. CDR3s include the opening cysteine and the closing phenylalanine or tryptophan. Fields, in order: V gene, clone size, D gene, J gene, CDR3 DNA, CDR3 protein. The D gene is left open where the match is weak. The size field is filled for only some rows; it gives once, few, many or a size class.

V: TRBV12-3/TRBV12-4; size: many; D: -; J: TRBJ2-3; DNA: TGTGCCAGCAGTTTGTGGGGCACAGATACGCAGTATTTT; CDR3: CASSLWGTDTQYF
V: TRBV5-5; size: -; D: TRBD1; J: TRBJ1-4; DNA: TGTGCCAGCAGCTTATATTGGGGACAGGAAGAGCAAAAACTGTTTTTT; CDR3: CASSLYWGQEEQKLFF
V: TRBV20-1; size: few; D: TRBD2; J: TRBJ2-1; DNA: TGCAGTGCTAGAGATCTCACTAGCGGGGGGGGGTACAATGAGCAGTTCTTC; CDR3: CSARDLTSGGGYNEQFF
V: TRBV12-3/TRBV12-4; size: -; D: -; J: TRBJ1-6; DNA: TGTGCCAGCAGGGATTGGGGATCACCCCTCCACTTT; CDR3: CASRDWGSPLHF
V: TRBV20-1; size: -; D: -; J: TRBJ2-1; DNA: TGCAGTGCCAACCCGGGGGACTCCTACAATGAGCAGTTCTTC; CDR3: CSANPGDSYNEQFF
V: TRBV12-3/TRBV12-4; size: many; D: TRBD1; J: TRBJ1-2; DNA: TGTGCCAGCAGTTACGACAGGGCGTATGGCTACACCTTC; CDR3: CASSYDRAYGYTF
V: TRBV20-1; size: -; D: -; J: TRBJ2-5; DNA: TGCAGTGCAACCGTTTGGGACGGACAAGAGACCCAGTACTTC; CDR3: CSATVWDGQETQYF
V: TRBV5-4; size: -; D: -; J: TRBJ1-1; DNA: TGTGCCAGCAGCGAGGAAGGACAGATGAACACTGAAGCTTTCTTT; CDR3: CASSEEGQMNTEAFF
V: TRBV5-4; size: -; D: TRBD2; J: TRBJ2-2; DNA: TGTGCCAGCAGCCAAAGGGGACTAGCTGTCACCGGGGAGCTGTTTTTT; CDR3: CASSQRGLAVTGELFF
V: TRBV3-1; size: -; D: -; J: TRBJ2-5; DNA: TGTGCCAGCAGCCAAAGGGGTGTGGGGGAGACCCAGTACTTC; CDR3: CASSQRGVGETQYF
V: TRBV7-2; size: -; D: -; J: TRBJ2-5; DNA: TGTGCCACCAAGAATTATGTAGAAGAGACCCAGTACTTC; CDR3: CATKNYVEETQYF
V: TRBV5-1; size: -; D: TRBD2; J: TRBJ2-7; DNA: TGCGCCAGCAGTTCCGGACTAGAACCCTACGAGCAGTACTTC; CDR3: CASSSGLEPYEQYF
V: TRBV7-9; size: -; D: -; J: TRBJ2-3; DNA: TGTGCCAGCAGCCCTAGCGTAAGGGATACAGATACGCAGTATTTT; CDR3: CASSPSVRDTDTQYF
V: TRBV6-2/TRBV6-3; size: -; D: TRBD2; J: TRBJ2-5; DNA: TGTGCCAGTAAGGGACTAGCGGGGGCAGAGACCCAGTACTTC; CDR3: CASKGLAGAETQYF
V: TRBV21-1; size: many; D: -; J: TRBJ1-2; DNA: TGTGCCAGCAGCAAACCTACTAACAGGGGGCGACCTAACTATGGCTACACCTTC; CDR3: CASSKPTNRGRPNYGYTF
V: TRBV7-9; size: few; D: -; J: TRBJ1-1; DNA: TGTGCCAGCAGCTTAGTGGTCCCGGCCCCTAAAGCTTTCTTT; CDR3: CASSLVVPAPKAFF
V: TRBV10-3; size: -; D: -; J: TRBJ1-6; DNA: TGTGCCATCAGTGACCAGGGAAGCTCCTATAATTCACCCCTCCACTTT; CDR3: CAISDQGSSYNSPLHF
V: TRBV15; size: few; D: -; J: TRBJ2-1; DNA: TGTGCCACCAGCAGAGATAACGGGTTTGGCAATGAGCAGTTCTTC; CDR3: CATSRDNGFGNEQFF
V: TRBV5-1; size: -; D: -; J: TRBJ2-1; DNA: TGCGCCAGCAGCTTGGCCGGTTGGAATGAGCAGTTCTTC; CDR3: CASSLAGWNEQFF